This is a list of T cell receptor beta chains from one sample in a study of blood T cell repertoires in COVID-19. Some clones are missing from TCRdb's copy, which holds only in-frame ones; the method was immunoSEQ multiplex PCR. Here the sample spans approximately 280,000 clones, under 90% being singletons. Sequenced input: PBMCs or T cells enriched from blood (not recorded which). These receptors all stem from a woman in her sixties or seventies who had recovered from COVID-19. The CDR3 runs from the conserved cysteine through the conserved F or W. D genes are given only for firm matches. Expanded clones get a size class; other rows say once, few or many, or leave the size out.

TRBV7-8	TRBD2	TRBJ2-3	16	few	TGTGCCAGCAGCTTAATCGGGACTATCCCCGGAGATACGCAGTATTTT	CASSLIGTIPGDTQYF
TRBV6-5	.	TRBJ2-2	14	once	TGTGCCACAGCCCGTGGCAGGGGTATCGGGGAGCTGTTTTTT	CATARGRGIGELFF
TRBV4-1	TRBD1	TRBJ1-1	14	.	TGCGCCAGCAGGGAACAGGGGGGGTTCGCTGAAGCTTTCTTT	CASREQGGFAEAFF
TRBV18	.	TRBJ1-2	14	.	TGTGCCAGCTCACCAGGCCAGGGGAGCTATGGCTACACCTTC	CASSPGQGSYGYTF
TRBV27	TRBD2	TRBJ2-1	19	.	TGTGCCAGCAGTTTCGAGACTAGCGGGAGGTCCCGTCCCTACAATGAGCAGTTCTTC	CASSFETSGRSRPYNEQFF
TRBV9	.	TRBJ2-1	15	.	TGTGCCAGCAGCGCCGGGGGACAGAACTACAATGAGCAGTTCTTC	CASSAGGQNYNEQFF
TRBV11-2	.	TRBJ2-1	16	.	TGTGCCAGCAGACGTACAAGGGGTGGGTCCTACAATGAGCAGTTCTTC	CASRRTRGGSYNEQFF
TRBV10-2	.	TRBJ1-2	15	many	TGCGCCAGCAGTGAGTTCCATCCTACTAACTATGGCTACACCTTC	CASSEFHPTNYGYTF
TRBV5-6	.	TRBJ2-4	15	once	TGTGCCAGCAGCAAGAACAGGGATGAGTTAAACATTCAGTACTTC	CASSKNRDELNIQYF
TRBV4-1	TRBD1	TRBJ2-6	15	.	TGCGCCAGCAGCCACGCACTCCGGGACAGGGTCGTCCTGACTTTC	CASSHALRDRVVLTF
TRBV7-2	TRBD2	TRBJ2-3	14	.	TGTGCCACTGGGAGGGAGCGTGGCATGGATACGCAGTATTTT	CATGRERGMDTQYF
TRBV10-3	.	TRBJ2-1	16	.	TGTGCCATCAGTGAGTCGAACACACTAAACAACAATGAGCAGTTCTTC	CAISESNTLNNNEQFF
TRBV2	TRBD1	TRBJ2-1	13	.	TGTGCCAGCGGTTTGGACAGGGAGAATGAGCAGTTCTTC	CASGLDRENEQFF
TRBV15	.	TRBJ2-5	13	once	TGTGCCACCAGCAGGACTTTAACGGAGACCCAGTACTTC	CATSRTLTETQYF
TRBV5-1	.	TRBJ2-1	13	.	TGCGCCAGCAGCTTGGGACTATCCAATGAGCAGTTCTTC	CASSLGLSNEQFF
TRBV11-3	TRBD2	TRBJ2-7	15	.	TGTGCCAGCAGCCCTGCTAGCGGGAGAGGGAACGAGCAGTACTTC	CASSPASGRGNEQYF
TRBV5-1	TRBD2	TRBJ2-3	15	.	TGCGCCAGCAGCTTGGGACGGGGGGTCAAAGATACGCAGTATTTT	CASSLGRGVKDTQYF
TRBV4-2	.	TRBJ2-5	15	.	TGTGCCAGCAGCCAAGAGTATGTCCTCGGGGAGACCCAGTACTTC	CASSQEYVLGETQYF
TRBV27	.	TRBJ1-6	16	.	TGTGCCAGCAGTTTGGCAGGTCACCCCTATAATTCACCCCTCCACTTT	CASSLAGHPYNSPLHF
TRBV5-1	TRBD2	TRBJ2-7	16	.	TGCGCCAGCAGCTTGGATTCTGCGGGGGGCCCCTACGAGCAGTACTTC	CASSLDSAGGPYEQYF
TRBV19	.	TRBJ1-6	14	.	TGTGCCAGTAGTATAGCAGGGGCAAATTCACCCCTCCACTTT	CASSIAGANSPLHF
TRBV9	TRBD2	TRBJ2-3	14	.	TGTGCCAGCAGCGGGCGGGAGCACACAGATACGCAGTATTTT	CASSGREHTDTQYF
TRBV28	.	TRBJ2-7	12	.	TGTGCCAGCAGTACTCTCTACTACGAGCAGTACTTC	CASSTLYYEQYF
TRBV5-1	.	TRBJ1-2	13	once	TGCGCCAGCAGCTTCGGGGGAGTCTATGGCTACACCTTC	CASSFGGVYGYTF
TRBV10-3	.	TRBJ1-6	14	once	TGTGCCATCAGGTCGACAGTGAATAATTCACCCCTCCACTTT	CAIRSTVNNSPLHF
TRBV21-1	.	TRBJ2-6	18	.	TGTGCCAGCAGCCCCCCCGGGACTCTCTACTCTGGGGCCAACGTCCTGACTTTC	CASSPPGTLYSGANVLTF
TRBV7-8	.	TRBJ1-5	15	.	TGTGCCAGCAGCTCAGGGGCGGGGGGCAATCAGCCCCAGCATTTT	CASSSGAGGNQPQHF
TRBV18	TRBD1	TRBJ1-6	15	.	TGTGCCAGCTCCCGGGACAGGGGGTACAATTCACCCCTCCACTTT	CASSRDRGYNSPLHF
TRBV7-2	.	TRBJ2-5	14	.	TGTGCCAGCAGTCACCCCTTCGAGGTTGAGACCCAGTACTTC	CASSHPFEVETQYF
TRBV21-1	.	TRBJ1-4	15	once	TGTGCCAGCAGCAAAGTAGGGGGATTAAGTGAAAAACTGTTTTTT	CASSKVGGLSEKLFF
TRBV18	.	TRBJ2-3	15	.	TGTGCCAGCTCACACATACAGGTCGGCCCAGATACGCAGTATTTT	CASSHIQVGPDTQYF
TRBV7-3	TRBD2	TRBJ2-5	16	.	TGTGCCAGCAGCTTAATGGGCGGGGGACTCCAAGAGACCCAGTACTTC	CASSLMGGGLQETQYF
TRBV25-1	TRBD1	TRBJ2-4	14	.	TGTGCCAGCAGTGATGGATCGGGGACAGATATTCAGTACTTC	CASSDGSGTDIQYF
TRBV7-9	TRBD2	TRBJ2-7	18	.	TGTGCCAGCAGCCCATGGACTAGCGGGGGGCATAAAGCCTACGAGCAGTACTTC	CASSPWTSGGHKAYEQYF
TRBV18	.	TRBJ1-2	17	.	TGTGCCAGCTCACCCACATTTATTGGAAGGGGTTCTTCTGGCTACACCTTC	CASSPTFIGRGSSGYTF
TRBV2	TRBD1	TRBJ1-5	14	.	TGTGCCAGCAGCGGGACAGGGGCGGATCAGCCCCAGCATTTT	CASSGTGADQPQHF
TRBV7-9	.	TRBJ2-5	12	.	TGTGCCAGCAGCTGGTCGGGGGAGACCCAGTACTTC	CASSWSGETQYF
TRBV5-1	.	TRBJ1-2	14	.	TGCGCCAGCAGCGTCAGGGACGCCGGGGGTGGCTACACCTTC	CASSVRDAGGGYTF
TRBV6-6	.	TRBJ2-6	15	.	TGTGCCAGCAGTTCAGGGGTGGCTGGGGCCAACGTCCTGACTTTC	CASSSGVAGANVLTF
TRBV5-1	.	TRBJ2-5	13	.	TGCGCCAGCAGCGATGAACGGGGAGAGACCCAGTACTTC	CASSDERGETQYF
TRBV28	.	TRBJ1-6	12	.	TGTGCCAGCAAGACAGCAAGTTCACCCCTCCACTTT	CASKTASSPLHF